A selection of T cell receptor beta chains follows, all from one sample in a study of cytomegalovirus exposure and HLA in healthy donors. Clones were sequenced by immunoSEQ multiplex PCR, and TCRdb holds only the in-frame ones, with some missing. Of about 140,000 clones listed, 77% are singletons. The source material was PBMCs. Every receptor here comes from a woman in her fifties or sixties in good health and CMV-seronegative. CDR3s leave out the opening cysteine and the closing phenylalanine or tryptophan. Fields, in order: CDR3 length, V gene, J gene, CDR3 protein.

>15|TRBV7-7|TRBJ2-3
ASSLKLAGSSGDTQY
>14|TRBV5-1|TRBJ2-6
ASSLAGSPGANVLT
>12|TRBV5-4|TRBJ1-2
ASSLEQLNYGYT
>12|TRBV9|TRBJ1-1
ASSASGVNTEAF
>15|TRBV9|TRBJ2-3
ASSVGTSGGSTDTQY
>13|TRBV4-2|TRBJ1-1
ASSLDSPTNTEAF
>16|TRBV4-1|TRBJ2-7
ASSHLLPGQGLSYEQY
>9|TRBV9|TRBJ2-1
ASSVATQQF
>13|TRBV2|TRBJ1-6
ASSDTDREDSPLH
>11|TRBV7-8|TRBJ1-2
ASSPTGTYGYT
>11|TRBV5-1|TRBJ2-3
ASSLSPADTQY
>12|TRBV7-2|TRBJ2-7
ASSPGGLYYEQY
>11|TRBV7-9|TRBJ1-2
ASSLGGGNGYT
>10|TRBV5-4|TRBJ1-2
ASSLNSYGYT
>12|TRBV6-1|TRBJ2-7
ASSEWYSRGEQY
>12|TRBV7-6|TRBJ1-1
ASSFGGTGTEAF
>12|TRBV11-3|TRBJ2-5
ASSPSGGIETQY
>12|TRBV28|TRBJ2-7
ASRRTGAGLAKY
>12|TRBV6-5|TRBJ2-4
ASRDRVAKNIQY
>14|TRBV28|TRBJ2-4
ASSHPRTGGEYIQY
>13|TRBV7-2|TRBJ2-3
ASSFGLAYTDTQY
>12|TRBV6-1|TRBJ1-5
ASRLGTGGEPQH
>12|TRBV6-5|TRBJ1-1
ASSKDRGNTEAF
>14|TRBV11-2|TRBJ2-2
ASLVPAGPNTGELF
>13|TRBV6-1|TRBJ2-2
AGSEKISGGGELF
>12|TRBV7-6|TRBJ1-2
ASSLGEGDYGYT